One and the same sample provided the 7 T cell receptor beta chains below, sequenced in a study of CD4 T cells in relation to SARS-CoV-2 and coronaviruses. Their antigens remain unidentified. Using immunoSEQ multiplex PCR, the repertoire was profiled, and TCRdb retains in-frame clones only, with some absent. Among some 35,000 clones listed, approximately 82% were seen once. The sequenced material came from naive CD4+ T cells from PBMCs, cultured in vitro. As for subset: naive CD4+ T cells isolated by negative enrichment. Receptor source: an adult with COVID-19.

This clone has a handful of counts. This chain connects TRBV6-2 or TRBV6-3 to TRBJ1-2; perhaps TRBD1 as D (5 bases). V lost 4 bases to trimming and J lost 4 bases, with 10 bases between them. Germline CDR1 is MNHEY and CDR2 is SVGEGT. The CDR3 has 13 residues. The CDR3, as DNA: TGTGCCAGCAGTTCGGGGCCCACCTATGGCTACACCTTC. Translation: CASSSGPTYGYTF.

The CDR3 DNA follows: TGTGCCAGCAGCTTTAACGCCAGAAACAATGAGCAGTTCTTC. Amino acids: CASSFNARNNEQFF. The chain has TRBV11-2 and TRBJ2-1; D is uncertain. This CDR3 is built from 14 residues. Trimming shortened V by 3 bases and J by 5 bases, and 11 bases separated the two germline ends. Germline V CDR1 and CDR2: SGHAT, FQNNGV.

CDR3 loop: CASRGSSGYNEQFF. The CDR3 DNA reads as TGTGCCAGCAGAGGATCTAGCGGTTACAATGAGCAGTTCTTC. V gene TRBV6-5 combines with J gene TRBJ2-1; 7 positions agree with TRBD2. J was trimmed by 4 bases and V by 6 bases; bases with no gene match: 6. The CDR3 totals 14 residues. The germline gives CDR1 MNHEY, CDR2 SVGAGI.

The V and J genes are TRBV21-1 and TRBJ2-7; TRBD2 is the table's D call, not checked against the DNA. TRBV21-1 is flagged as a pseudogene. The CDR3 runs 17 residues. The CDR3 reads CASSKGRFGTSFYEQYF. The CDR3 DNA reads as TGTGCCAGCAGCAAAGGCAGGTTCGGGACTAGCTTCTACGAGCAGTACTTC.

The chain employs TRBV7-9 and TRBJ2-1; D is perhaps TRBD2 (5 bases). CDR1 is SEHNR, CDR2 FQNEAQ, per germline (reference sequence). V shed 0 bases and J shed 7 bases, with 10 bases lying between them. The CDR3 contains 14 residues. CDR3 DNA sequence: TGTGCCAGCAGCTTAGCGGGAGCAAGAAATGAGCAGTTCTTC. Translation gives CASSLAGARNEQFF.

The CDR3 nucleotides read TGTGCCAGCAGCAAACTAGCGGGACCCCCCGGGGAGCTGTTTTTT. Residues: CASSKLAGPPGELFF. The V gene is TRBV7-6, the J gene TRBJ2-2; 10 bases align to TRBD2. The V segment lost 5 bases and the J segment 6 bases; nucleotides outside the gene matches: 6. This CDR3 has 15 amino acids. CDR1 is SGHVS and CDR2 is FNYEAQ in the germline V gene.

In its sample, this clone was seen a few times. This may be a read error: a much more frequent sequence differs by one nucleotide. The chain carries TRBV28 and TRBJ2-7; D call uncertain. Germline V gene sequence: CDR1 MDHEN, CDR2 SYDVKM. Trimming stripped 8 bases from V and 2 bases from J, with 4 bases between. This CDR3 is 10 amino acids long. The CDR3 nucleotides read TGTGCCAGCGGACCCTACGAGCAGTACTTC. It is translated as CASGPYEQYF. The complete variable domain, with remaining parts taken from reference TRBV28 and TRBJ2-7, reads DVKVTQSSRYLVKRTGEKVFLECVQDMDHENMFWYRQDPGLGLRLIYFSYDVKMKEKGDIPEGYSVSREKKERFSLILESASTNQTSMYLCASGPYEQYFGPGTRLTVT.